This TCR beta chain derives from a study of T cells in Graves' hyperthyroidism and ophthalmopathy. The study's findings and limits: With a median lead of about 6.9 months before onset, the model predicted ophthalmopathy.

This clonotype was recorded at least ten times. Its specificity is unknown. Amplified regions were TCR beta CDR3 sequences from RNA transcripts. With the HTBI primer set, the TCR CDR3 went through a first round of RT-PCR. TCRdb used MiXCR to reprocess the multiplex PCR reads, holding one entry per CDR3 protein. The top ten hold over 15% of the sample, which has 480,000 or so distinct CDR3 sequences, around 15% seen once. Uncontrolled infection, other autoimmune disease, pregnancy or lactation excluded patients. The PBMCs were taken from around 9 ml of fresh peripheral blood. Trimming took 6 bases from V and 6 from J, leaving 10 bases between them. Germline V gene lookup returns CDR1 SGHTA and CDR2 FQGNSA. The CDR3 covers 12 residues.

This sequence was found in a woman between 18 and 29 years old with Graves' hyperthyroidism. Input material: blood. The chain uses TRBV7-2 and TRBJ2-3; D is unclear. The CDR3 is CASRGLDDTQYF. CDR3 nucleotide sequence: TGTGCCAGCAGAGGGTTGGACGATACGCAGTATTTT.